These 30 T cell receptor beta chains came from one sample sequenced in a study of shared clonotypes between healthy human individuals (dated by TCRdb to the early 2020s). Receptor libraries were prepared by the immunoSEQ multiplex PCR assay. TCRdb stores this immuneACCESS table with in-frame sequences only. Part of the clones is absent; in the studies checked, under half of the shortfall reflects unresolved V genes, and no reason is known for the rest. This sample gives 2 million to 2.5 million clones in total; roughly 93% of them show up just once. 0.39% of the sample is held by the ten biggest clonotypes. Sequences were obtained from naive CD4+ T cells from PBMCs. The sample's cell subset or site label, decoded: CD45RA+ positively selected. The receptor source for this set is a man younger than 30 in good health. Some clones in this sample may be carry-over from other donors' samples.

The rearrangement joins TRBV5-6 to TRBJ2-1; 7 nucleotides agree with TRBD2. With 3 bases clipped from V and 10 bases from J, the junction kept 4 bases outside the gene matches. CDR3 length: 12 amino acids. Germline loops: CDR1 SGHDT, CDR2 YYEEEE. The DNA of the CDR3 is TGTGCCAGCAGCTGGGCGGGAGAGGAGCAGTTCTTC. Residues: CASSWAGEEQFF.

Only one count was recorded for this clone. The chain employs TRBV4-3 and TRBJ1-5; D is perhaps TRBD1 (5 bases). Deletions cut 0 bases from V and 0 bases from J, with 18 bases between. CDR1 is LGHNA and CDR2 is YSLEER in the germline V gene. The CDR3 totals 19 residues. CDR3 region: CASSQDWAGLTFSNQPQHF. The CDR3 nucleotides are TGCGCCAGCAGCCAAGATTGGGCAGGGTTAACCTTTAGCAATCAGCCCCAGCATTTT.

As to this clone: The junction shows a germline mismatch at one end, possibly a read error. CDR3: CASTENYEQYF. The CDR3 nucleotides read TGTGCCAGCACTGAAAATTACGAGCAGTACTTC. V and J are TRBV6-1 and TRBJ2-7; no clear D. CDR1 and CDR2 from the germline V gene are MNHNS and SASEGT. CDR3 length equals 11 residues.

This clone was seen once. The chain is built from TRBV5-6 and TRBJ1-2, with D possibly being TRBD1 (5 bases). Trimming cost V 0 bases and J 4 bases, with 13 bases left between them. Germline V gives CDR1 SGHDT, CDR2 YYEEEE. CDR3 length: 15 amino acids. The CDR3 spells CASSLGTGTGYGYTF. CDR3 in DNA: TGTGCCAGCAGCTTGGGAACTGGGACGGGCTATGGCTACACCTTC.

The rearrangement links TRBV5-5 to TRBJ2-1; D is ambiguous. The CDR3 length is 15 residues. Germline CDR1 and CDR2: SGHKS and YYEKEE (reference sequence). Trimming took 4 bases from V and 2 from J, leaving 13 bases between them. For the CDR3, the DNA is TGTGCCAGCAGCCCCTGGACGGAAGCCTACAATGAGCAGTTCTTC. Translated, it gives CASSPWTEAYNEQFF.

The genes are TRBV5-4 and TRBJ2-1; D perhaps matches TRBD2 (6 bases). The ends were cut back, 6 bases at V and 8 bases at J, with 18 bases in the middle. From germline, CDR1 is SGHNT and CDR2 YYREEE (reference sequence). The length of the CDR3 is 14 residues. CDR3 nucleotide sequence: TGTGCCAGCACCATTGGGGGAGGTCGGGATGAGCAGTTCTTC. Amino acids: CASTIGGGRDEQFF.

The gene calls are TRBV5-1 and TRBJ2-1; tentatively, D is TRBD2 (5 bases). This CDR3 is 15 amino acids long. The germline CDR1 and CDR2 sequences are SGHRS and YFSETQ. V was cut by 7 bases and J by 0 bases, with 14 bases left in between. The CDR3 protein is CASGSTGSSYNEQFF. For the CDR3, the DNA is TGCGCCAGCGGTTCAACGGGGAGCTCCTACAATGAGCAGTTCTTC.

The table lists this clone with a count of one. The CDR3 bases are TGTGCCAGCAGCCCAAGGACTAGCCACAATGAGCAGTTCTTC. Protein product: CASSPRTSHNEQFF. V gene TRBV7-3 combines with J gene TRBJ2-1, with TRBD2 matching 8 bases. Trimming took 5 bases from V and 5 from J; bases not matched to a gene: 5. This CDR3 spans 14 amino acids. Looked up from germline, CDR1 is SGHTA and CDR2 is FQGTGA.

This clone was counted a few times. The chain joins TRBV19 to TRBJ1-1, with D possibly TRBD1 on 5 matching bases. The CDR3 contains 16 residues. Germline V gene sequence: CDR1 LNHDA, CDR2 SQIVND (reference sequence). The V end was cut by 6 bases, the J end by 3 bases, with 20 bases between. CDR3 sequence (DNA): TGTGCCAGTAGGGCCCAGGGAAGCTCGGGCCACACTGAAGCTTTCTTT. It codes for CASRAQGSSGHTEAFF.

The chain recombines TRBV28 with TRBJ2-7; 7 bases map to TRBD2. The germline CDR1 and CDR2 sequences are MDHEN and SYDVKM. This CDR3 spans 14 amino acids. V was pared by 8 bases and J by 2 bases, with 9 bases of the junction left unmatched. CDR3 nucleotide sequence: TGTGCCAGCGGCGGGGGAGGGAACCCCTACGAGCAGTACTTC. It specifies CASGGGGNPYEQYF. Full variable domain (missing parts from reference TRBV28 and TRBJ2-7): DVKVTQSSRYLVKRTGEKVFLECVQDMDHENMFWYRQDPGLGLRLIYFSYDVKMKEKGDIPEGYSVSREKKERFSLILESASTNQTSMYLCASGGGGNPYEQYFGPGTRLTVT.

V is TRBV6-5 and J is TRBJ2-7; D may be TRBD1 (6 bases). The germline V and J ends were trimmed by 4 bases and 5 bases, with 15 bases remaining between them. The CDR3 runs 14 residues. Germline loops: CDR1 MNHEY, CDR2 SVGAGI. The DNA for the CDR3 is TGTGCCAGCAGTTCGCGTCAGGGGTTCGACGAGCAGTACTTC. This sequence encodes CASSSRQGFDEQYF.

This chain links TRBV28 with TRBJ2-2, with D maybe TRBD2 (5 bases). From germline, CDR1 is MDHEN and CDR2 SYDVKM. This CDR3 has 14 residues. The V end was cut by 4 bases, the J end by 3 bases, with 9 bases between. The CDR3 sequence: CASSSSSHTGELFF. As DNA, the CDR3 is TGTGCCAGCAGTTCGTCTAGCCACACCGGGGAGCTGTTTTTT.

The rearrangement uses TRBV29-1 and TRBJ2-1; D may be TRBD2 (6 bases). Germline V lookup: CDR1 SQVTM, CDR2 ANQGSEA. V was trimmed by 3 bases and J by 2 bases, leaving 23 bases between them. The CDR3 spans 18 residues. The CDR3 region has the DNA TGCAGCGTTGATCAGCGAGGGACTCCACGGGGGACCTACAATGAGCAGTTCTTC. Amino acid sequence: CSVDQRGTPRGTYNEQFF.

This clone was picked up one time. This sequence joins TRBV14 and TRBJ2-5; TRBD1 is a possible D gene (5 bases). Trimming took 5 bases from V and 2 from J, leaving 12 bases between them. The CDR3 spans 14 residues. CDR1 and CDR2 from the germline V gene are SGHDN and FVKESK. The DNA of the CDR3 is TGTGCCAGCAGCGTGGCCCAGGGTCAAGAGACCCAGTACTTC. It specifies CASSVAQGQETQYF.

This chain uses TRBV19 with TRBJ1-1; D gene uncertain. The CDR3 is made up of 14 amino acids. Trimming took off 9 bases at V and 4 bases at J, with 18 bases between the two ends. Germline lookup yields CDR1 LNHDA and CDR2 SQIVND (reference sequence). CDR3 in DNA: TGTGCCAGCCGACCTTTCGACTCCGGCACTGAAGCTTTCTTT. Translated: CASRPFDSGTEAFF.

The chain has TRBV5-1 and TRBJ1-4; maybe TRBD1 (6 bases). The CDR3 is 14 amino acids. Germline V gene sequence: CDR1 SGHRS, CDR2 YFSETQ. Trimming took 3 bases from V and 2 from J, leaving 8 bases between them. This chain's CDR3 is CASSSQGTNEKLFF. The CDR3, as DNA: TGCGCCAGCAGCTCCCAGGGGACTAATGAAAAACTGTTTTTT.

This chain joins TRBV5-1 and TRBJ2-2, with D perhaps TRBD2 (5 bases). V lost 2 bases and J lost 5, with 19 bases in between. Germline V gene data show CDR1 as SGHRS and CDR2 as YFSETQ. The CDR3 runs 17 residues. The CDR3 nucleotides read TGCGCCAGCAGCTTCTGGCGGGCTGAGTCTCGGACCGGGGAGCTGTTTTTT. Its protein product is CASSFWRAESRTGELFF.

This clone was counted only a few times. This chain connects TRBV25-1 to TRBJ1-4; TRBD1 matches 8 bases. With V trimmed by 4 bases and J by 10 bases, 11 bases remained unmatched. This CDR3 region has 15 residues. Germline V gene sequence: CDR1 MGHDK, CDR2 SYGVNS. The CDR3 bases are TGTGCCAGCAGTGCTTATCAGGGGGCGCAAGGAAAACTGTTTTTT. Amino acid sequence: CASSAYQGAQGKLFF. Based on the CDR3 plus reference TRBV25-1 and TRBJ1-4, the full variable domain is EADIYQTPRYLVIGTGKKITLECSQTMGHDKMYWYQQDPGMELHLIHYSYGVNSTEKGDLSSESTVSRIRTEHFPLTLESARPSHTSQYLCASSAYQGAQGKLFFGSGTQLSVL.

The chain carries TRBV18 and TRBJ2-7; 8 bases fit TRBD1. Germline V gives CDR1 KGHSH, CDR2 LQKENI. The J segment lost 0 bases and the V segment lost 3 bases, leaving 4 bases of the junction unmatched. There are 15 residues in the CDR3. The CDR3 DNA reads as TGTGCCAGCTCACCTCTGGGACAGGACTCCTACGAGCAGTACTTC. Amino acids: CASSPLGQDSYEQYF.

The chain combines TRBV19 with TRBJ1-2; D perhaps matches TRBD1 (5 bases). Trimming removed 7 bases from V and 2 bases from J, with 17 bases in between. The CDR3 extends over 15 amino acids. Germline V gene lookup returns CDR1 LNHDA and CDR2 SQIVND (reference sequence). CDR3 coding DNA: TGTGCCAGTACCCAGGGAGGGGCCCTAAACTATGGCTACACCTTC. It is translated as CASTQGGALNYGYTF.

This clone was seen a single time. The CDR3 region has the DNA TGTGCCAGCAGCTTGGTGGGGACAGGATTTTGGGACCAAGAGACCCAGTACTTC. Its translation: CASSLVGTGFWDQETQYF. The chain is built from TRBV5-6 and TRBJ2-5, with 8 positions matching TRBD1. Per germline, CDR1 SGHDT and CDR2 YYEEEE. The CDR3 length is 18 residues. V was pared by 0 bases and J by 0 bases, with 10 bases of the junction left unmatched. Looking up the rest from reference TRBV5-6 and TRBJ2-5 gives the full variable domain: DAGVTQSPTHLIKTRGQQVTLRCSPKSGHDTVSWYQQALGQGPQFIFQYYEEEERQRGNFPDRFSGHQFPNYSSELNVNALLLGDSALYLCASSLVGTGFWDQETQYFGPGTRLLVL.

The table lists this clone with a count of one. Within the sample, other DNA sequences also encode this same CDR3. The rearrangement joins TRBV18 to TRBJ1-1, with no clear D. V was pared by 2 bases and J by 1 base, with 5 bases between. The CDR3 loop spans 13 amino acids. Germline lookup yields CDR1 KGHSH and CDR2 LQKENI. CDR3 residues: CASSPGPNTEAFF. Here the CDR3 DNA reads TGTGCCAGCTCACCAGGTCCGAACACTGAAGCTTTCTTT.

With respect to this clone: In the same sample, other DNA sequences code for this CDR3. Written as DNA, the CDR3 is TGTGCCAGCTCACCACAGGGTTCCGGGGAGCTGTTTTTT. Protein sequence: CASSPQGSGELFF. J is TRBJ2-2 and V is TRBV18, with unresolved D. V shed 1 base and J shed 6 bases, with 6 bases lying between them. This CDR3 comprises 13 residues. In germline, CDR1 is KGHSH, CDR2 LQKENI.

The chain uses TRBV5-1 and TRBJ2-7; D unresolved. Germline CDR1 and CDR2: SGHRS and YFSETQ. This CDR3 region has 14 residues. V gave up 3 bases and J gave up 2 bases, with 12 bases separating them. In DNA form, the CDR3 reads TGCGCCAGCAGCTCAAGGCCCGAGGCCTACGAGCAGTACTTC. Its protein is CASSSRPEAYEQYF.

J is TRBJ1-1 and V is TRBV6-5; the D is unclear. V shed 5 bases and J shed 6 bases, with 19 bases lying between them. The germline V gene has CDR1 MNHEY and CDR2 SVGAGI. This CDR3 region has 15 residues. CDR3 in amino acids: CASSPSGILGAEAFF. As DNA, the CDR3 is TGTGCCAGCAGTCCTTCAGGCATCCTGGGCGCTGAAGCTTTCTTT.

The chain joins TRBV27 to TRBJ1-5, with D perhaps TRBD1 (6 bases). The CDR3 has 14 residues. Germline V gene data show CDR1 as MNHEY and CDR2 as SMNVEV (reference sequence). With 3 bases removed from V and 9 bases from J, the gap between germline ends came to 15 bases. CDR3 sequence (DNA): TGTGCCAGCAGTTTTCTGGGGCAGGGGCGGCCCCAGCATTTT. Encoded protein: CASSFLGQGRPQHF.

The chain couples TRBV11-2 to TRBJ2-5, with D perhaps matching TRBD2 (6 bases). This CDR3 is built from 13 residues. Trimming took 5 bases from V and 7 from J, leaving 14 bases between them. Germline lookup yields CDR1 SGHAT and CDR2 FQNNGV. In DNA form, the CDR3 reads TGTGCCAGCAGCCCCCTTTTTAGCGGGACCCAGTACTTC. It codes for CASSPLFSGTQYF. The full variable domain, with the rest looked up from reference TRBV11-2 and TRBJ2-5, is EAGVAQSPRYKIIEKRQSVAFWCNPISGHATLYWYQQILGQGPKLLIQFQNNGVVDDSQLPKDRFSAERLKGVDSTLKIQPAKLEDSAVYLCASSPLFSGTQYFGPGTRLLVL.

CDR3 bases: TGTGCCAGCAAACTCGGGACAAGCCTTCCCTACGAGCAGTACTTC. This codes for CASKLGTSLPYEQYF. V gene TRBV5-6 combines with J gene TRBJ2-7; D is perhaps TRBD1 (6 bases). Per germline, CDR1 SGHDT and CDR2 YYEEEE. This CDR3 is built from 15 residues. V lost 6 bases to trimming and J lost 2 bases, with 18 bases between them.

The chain recombines TRBV10-1 with TRBJ2-1, with 11 bases matching TRBD2. This CDR3 region has 14 residues. From germline, CDR1 is WNHNN and CDR2 SYGVQD (reference sequence). Unmatched junction bases numbered 4, after V lost 4 bases and J lost 8 bases. The CDR3 region has the DNA TGCGCCAGCAGTGCAACTAGCGGGAGCTATGAGCAGTTCTTC. Its protein is CASSATSGSYEQFF.

With regard to this clone: Other DNA sequences within the sample encode an identical CDR3. J is TRBJ2-3 and V is TRBV5-1; D possibly matches TRBD1 or TRBD2 (5 bases each). The V gene's germline CDR1 is SGHRS and CDR2 YFSETQ. This CDR3 has 14 residues. The V end lost 3 bases, the J end lost 2 bases, and 10 bases lay between the germline ends. The CDR3 sequence is CASSSGTYTDTQYF. The CDR3 region has the DNA TGCGCCAGCAGCTCCGGGACCTACACAGATACGCAGTATTTT.